This TCR beta chain was profiled in a study of shared clonotypes between healthy human individuals. Study information: Each donor contributed plates that comprised three CD4 naive, three CD4 memory, two CD8 naive and one CD8 memory.

The length of the CDR3 is 15 residues. Germline V gives CDR1 SGHRS, CDR2 YFSETQ. The V gene lost 4 bases and the J gene lost 0 bases, with 13 bases spanning the gap. The assay was immunoSEQ multiplex PCR, and TCRdb's table has in-frame clones only and misses some. Among about 2.4 million clones listed, 80% to 95% were seen once. Notes on the study in general: Generally, naive subsets came out with larger estimated richness than memory subsets.

A remark on this clone: What it recognizes is unknown.

Sequences were obtained from naive CD4+ T cells from PBMCs. The subset: CD45RA+ positively selected. The sequence derives from a young man in good health. Some clones in this sample may be carry-over from other donors' samples. This chain links TRBV5-1 with TRBJ1-1, with TRBD1 as a possible D gene (5 bases). CDR3 loop: CASSNRQSLNTEAFF. The DNA of the CDR3 is TGCGCCAGCAGCAACAGACAGTCCTTGAACACTGAAGCTTTCTTT. Full variable domain (remainder filled in from reference TRBV5-1 and TRBJ1-1): KAGVTQTPRYLIKTRGQQVTLSCSPISGHRSVSWYQQTPGQGLQFLFEYFSETQRNKGNFPGRFSGRQFSNSRSEMNVSTLELGDSALYLCASSNRQSLNTEAFFGQGTRLTVV.